These 30 T cell receptor beta chains came from one sample sequenced in a study of blood T cell repertoires in COVID-19. Data came from immunoSEQ multiplex PCR; TCRdb stores just in-frame clones and leaves some out. The data contain fewer than 300,000 clones, around 87% of them singletons. The sequencing input was peripheral blood. Every receptor here comes from a woman in her 50s with acute or convalescent COVID-19.

The chain couples TRBV11-2 to TRBJ2-1; 10 nucleotides align to TRBD2. The trim removed 2 bases at V and 7 bases at J, leaving 5 bases unmatched. The CDR3 extends over 15 amino acids. Germline V gene sequence: CDR1 SGHAT, CDR2 FQNNGV. The CDR3 nucleotides are TGTGCCAGCAGCTTAAGGGTAGCGGGAGGTAATGAGCAGTTCTTC. As protein: CASSLRVAGGNEQFF.

The chain links TRBV5-4 to TRBJ1-4, with D unresolved. The CDR3 runs 15 residues. The V end was cut by 3 bases, the J end by 3 bases, with 12 bases between. Germline CDR1 reads SGHNT; CDR2 reads YYREEE (reference sequence). The DNA of the CDR3 is TGTGCCAGCAGCTCGTCAGGAGGAGCTAATGAAAAACTGTTTTTT. It codes for CASSSSGGANEKLFF. The variable domain in full, completed from reference TRBV5-4 and TRBJ1-4, reads ETGVTQSPTHLIKTRGQQVTLRCSSQSGHNTVSWYQQALGQGPQFIFQYYREEENGRGNFPPRFSGLQFPNYSSELNVNALELDDSALYLCASSSSGGANEKLFFGSGTQLSVL.

This clone appeared once. The chain recombines TRBV10-3 with TRBJ2-1; 9 bases are a match to TRBD2. Germline V gene lookup returns CDR1 ENHRY and CDR2 SYGVKD. The J segment lost 0 bases and the V segment lost 3 bases, leaving 6 bases of the junction unmatched. This CDR3 has 17 amino acids. Written as DNA, the CDR3 is TGTGCCATCAGTGACCACCTAGCGGGGAACTCCTACAATGAGCAGTTCTTC. This sequence encodes CAISDHLAGNSYNEQFF.

J is TRBJ1-1 and V is TRBV11-3; tentative D call: TRBD1 (5 bases). Per germline, CDR1 SGHNT and CDR2 YENEEA. Trimming left V 5 bases short and J 4 bases short, with 14 bases between. This CDR3 spans 14 amino acids. The CDR3 protein is CASSPPGRGTEAFF. The CDR3 DNA follows: TGTGCCAGCAGCCCGCCGGGGAGGGGCACTGAAGCTTTCTTT.

V is TRBV15 and J is TRBJ2-1, with D possibly matching TRBD2 (5 bases). The CDR3 is made up of 14 amino acids. V was trimmed by 4 bases and J by 7 bases, leaving 14 bases between them. Germline loops: CDR1 LNHNV, CDR2 YYDKDF (reference sequence). CDR3 loop: CATSKQALANEQFF. Here the CDR3 DNA reads TGTGCCACCAGCAAACAAGCCCTAGCTAATGAGCAGTTCTTC.

This clone was seen a handful of times. The rearrangement uses TRBV7-9 and TRBJ1-3; the match to TRBD1 covers 7 bases. Germline-derived CDR1 and CDR2 are SEHNR and FQNEAQ (reference sequence). Trimming removed 5 bases from V and 2 bases from J; junction bases left unmatched: 3. The CDR3 totals 14 residues. The CDR3 coding sequence is TGTGCCAGCAGCGGAGGGACAGCTGGAAACACCATATATTTT. Protein: CASSGGTAGNTIYF.

The rearrangement joins TRBV19 to TRBJ2-2, with 15 bases matching TRBD2. This CDR3 region has 19 residues. The germline CDR1 and CDR2 sequences are LNHDA and SQIVND (reference sequence). V lost 2 bases to trimming and J lost 6 bases; unmatched junction nucleotides: 10. Here the CDR3 reads CASSIPPWTSGRAAGELFF. As DNA, the CDR3 is TGTGCCAGTAGTATACCCCCATGGACTAGCGGGAGGGCCGCCGGGGAGCTGTTTTTT.

This chain connects TRBV3-1 (or the pseudogene TRBV3-2) to TRBJ2-2; D call uncertain. Germline CDR1 LGHDT, CDR2 YNNKEL (reference sequence). V dropped 0 bases and J dropped 7 bases, with 9 bases sitting between them. The CDR3 is 14 residues long. The CDR3 loop reads CASSQDKEFGELFF. The CDR3 region has the DNA TGTGCCAGCAGCCAAGATAAGGAGTTCGGGGAGCTGTTTTTT.

The chain couples TRBV28 to TRBJ2-2; D unclear. Germline V gives CDR1 MDHEN, CDR2 SYDVKM. There are 12 residues in the CDR3. Trimming removed 2 bases at V and 7 bases at J, with 5 bases between. CDR3 sequence: CASSLLSGELFF. The CDR3 nucleotides read TGTGCCAGCAGTTTACTCAGCGGGGAGCTGTTTTTT.

The chain combines TRBV28 with TRBJ2-7; 15 bases fit TRBD2. V lost 0 bases to trimming and J lost 2 bases; unmatched junction nucleotides: 5. Germline-derived CDR1 and CDR2 are MDHEN and SYDVKM. The CDR3 runs 18 residues. The DNA for the CDR3 is TGTGCCAGCAGTTTATGGGGGACTAGCGGGAGGAGGGCCTACGAGCAGTACTTC. It translates to CASSLWGTSGRRAYEQYF.

The CDR3 loop is CASSIVSGTPYEQYF. The CDR3, as DNA: TGCGCCAGCAGCATAGTAAGCGGGACCCCCTACGAGCAGTACTTC. The rearrangement links TRBV5-1 to TRBJ2-7; 7 bases fit TRBD2. V dropped 4 bases and J dropped 2; count of bases not matched to a gene: 9. The CDR3 is 15 amino acids. From germline, CDR1 is SGHRS and CDR2 YFSETQ.

V usage is TRBV15 and J usage is TRBJ1-4, with TRBD1 matching over 10 bases. Unmatched junction bases numbered 6, after V lost 0 bases and J lost 8 bases. The CDR3 sequence is 16 residues long. Germline lookup yields CDR1 LNHNV and CDR2 YYDKDF (reference sequence). The DNA for the CDR3 is TGTGCCACCAGCAGAGATTTAACGGGACAGGGGGAAAAACTGTTTTTT. Translation gives CATSRDLTGQGEKLFF.

The CDR3 nucleotides are TGTGCCAGCAGCCAAAACAGGGGAAAAGGACACAGATCACCCCTCCACTTT. Translation: CASSQNRGKGHRSPLHF. The V gene is TRBV7-9, the J gene TRBJ1-6, with TRBD1 identical over 7 bases. Germline assignment: CDR1 SEHNR and CDR2 FQNEAQ (reference sequence). Trimming at V came to 5 bases and at J to 10 bases, leaving 17 bases not matched to a gene. CDR3 length: 17 residues.

The chain recombines TRBV24-1 with TRBJ1-1; 7 bases are a match to TRBD1. CDR3 length: 15 residues. V gave up 9 bases and J gave up 3 bases; unmatched junction bases: 12. Germline V gene data show CDR1 as KGHDR and CDR2 as SFDVKD. CDR3 coding DNA: TGTGCCACCGCGACAGGGTCGGGTGTGGACACTGAAGCTTTCTTT. It translates to CATATGSGVDTEAFF.

The rearrangement links TRBV2 to TRBJ1-3, with TRBD1 as a possible D gene (5 bases). V lost 4 bases and J lost 8, with 18 bases in between. CDR3 size: 15 residues. CDR1 and CDR2 (germline): SNHLY, FYNNEI. The CDR3 reads CASSVGMRRGDTIYF. CDR3 sequence (DNA): TGTGCCAGCAGTGTCGGCATGAGGAGGGGCGACACCATATATTTT.

The gene calls are TRBV2 and TRBJ2-3; TRBD2 matches 11 bases. The CDR3 sequence is 15 residues long. CDR1 is SNHLY, CDR2 FYNNEI, per germline. J lost 4 bases, V lost 0 bases, and 0 bases had no gene match. CDR3 bases: TGTGCCAGCAGTGAAGCTAGCGGGAGGGCAGATACGCAGTATTTT. Its translation: CASSEASGRADTQYF.

J is TRBJ1-1 and V is TRBV10-3, with a possible D match to TRBD1 (5 bases). The CDR3 loop spans 13 amino acids. Germline lookup yields CDR1 ENHRY and CDR2 SYGVKD. Trimming removed 4 bases at V and 0 bases at J, with 6 bases between. The CDR3 nucleotides read TGTGCCATCAGTGGACAGTTGAACACTGAAGCTTTCTTT. Its protein is CAISGQLNTEAFF.

The V gene is TRBV7-2, the J gene TRBJ2-1; 7 bases fit TRBD2. Trimming at V came to 3 bases and at J to 8 bases, leaving 10 bases not matched to a gene. Germline V gene sequence: CDR1 SGHTA, CDR2 FQGNSA. CDR3 size: 15 residues. CDR3 sequence reads: CASSLWEGPNDEQFF. The CDR3 coding sequence is TGTGCCAGCAGCTTGTGGGAGGGGCCTAATGATGAGCAGTTCTTC.

V and J are TRBV28 and TRBJ2-4; 11 bases are a match to TRBD2. This CDR3 has 19 residues. Germline CDR1 MDHEN, CDR2 SYDVKM. V lost 4 bases to trimming and J lost 3 bases; unmatched junction nucleotides: 14. As DNA, the CDR3 is TGTGCCAGCAGTTCCCCGCCTCGGTTAGCGGGAGGGGGCAAAAACATTCAGTACTTC. Its protein product is CASSSPPRLAGGGKNIQYF.

The chain joins TRBV7-9 to TRBJ1-1; 8 bases are shared with TRBD1. After removal of 5 bases from V and 0 bases from J, the junction contained 11 bases not matched to a gene. The length of the CDR3 is 17 residues. Germline V gene sequence: CDR1 SEHNR, CDR2 FQNEAQ (reference sequence). CDR3 in DNA: TGTGCCAGCAGCCCTAGACAGGGGATACTCATGAACACTGAAGCTTTCTTT. This sequence encodes CASSPRQGILMNTEAFF.

The chain employs TRBV7-3 and TRBJ1-2, with D possibly TRBD1 on 5 matching bases. Germline V gives CDR1 SGHTA, CDR2 FQGTGA. Trimming took off 4 bases at V and 1 base at J, with 7 bases between the two ends. This CDR3 has 13 residues. For the CDR3, the DNA is TGTGCCAGCAGCTCCGGGGGTAACTATGGCTACACCTTC. As protein: CASSSGGNYGYTF. Full variable domain (rest looked up from reference TRBV7-3 and TRBJ1-2): GAGVSQTPSNKVTEKGKYVELRCDPISGHTALYWYRQSLGQGPEFLIYFQGTGAADDSGLPNDRFFAVRPEGSVSTLKIQRTERGDSAVYLCASSSGGNYGYTFGSGTRLTVV.

This chain's CDR3 is CASSLRQGIVVGYTF. The CDR3 region has the DNA TGTGCCAGCAGCTTACGTCAGGGCATTGTGGTTGGCTACACCTTC. The V gene is TRBV7-2, the J gene TRBJ1-2; possibly TRBD1 for D (5 bases). The V gene's germline CDR1 is SGHTA and CDR2 FQGNSA. V lost 2 bases to trimming and J lost 7 bases, with 17 bases between them. The CDR3 sequence is 15 residues long. The whole variable domain, remainder taken from reference TRBV7-2 and TRBJ1-2, is GAGVSQSPSNKVTEKGKDVELRCDPISGHTALYWYRQSLGQGLEFLIYFQGNSAPDKSGLPSDRFSAERTGGSVSTLTIQRTQQEDSAVYLCASSLRQGIVVGYTFGSGTRLTVV.

The CDR3 DNA follows: TGTGCCAGCAGCTATAGCGGGAGGGACACAGATACGCAGTATTTT. This gives the protein CASSYSGRDTDTQYF. The rearrangement links TRBV9 to TRBJ2-3; 11 bases map to TRBD2. Germline V lookup: CDR1 SGDLS, CDR2 YYNGEE. After removal of 4 bases from V and 2 bases from J, the junction contained 3 bases not matched to a gene. The CDR3 consists of 15 residues.

This clone was detected once. The chain employs TRBV27 and TRBJ1-5; the D is unclear. CDR3 length: 14 residues. In germline, CDR1 is MNHEY, CDR2 SMNVEV (reference sequence). Trimming left V 2 bases short and J 1 base short, with 6 bases between. CDR3 nucleotides: TGTGCCAGCAGTTTAATGGGCAGCAATCAGCCCCAGCATTTT. This translates into CASSLMGSNQPQHF.

The gene calls are TRBV5-6 and TRBJ2-7, with 8 bases aligning to TRBD2. Germline loops: CDR1 SGHDT, CDR2 YYEEEE. Trimming took 2 bases from V and 5 from J; bases not matched to a gene: 9. The CDR3 is made up of 15 amino acids. CDR3 nucleotides: TGTGCCAGCAGCTTCGGGCAGGGGCGGGGGGACGAGCAGTACTTC. Its protein is CASSFGQGRGDEQYF.

The chain carries TRBV27 and TRBJ1-1; 7 bases line up with TRBD1. Germline V gives CDR1 MNHEY, CDR2 SMNVEV (reference sequence). The length of the CDR3 is 13 residues. J was trimmed by 1 base and V by 4 bases; bases with no gene match: 0. The chain's CDR3 is CASSWTGNTEAFF. The CDR3, as DNA: TGTGCCAGCAGTTGGACAGGGAACACTGAAGCTTTCTTT.

V is TRBV7-8 and J is TRBJ2-3; D is unclear. The germline V gene has CDR1 SGHVS and CDR2 FQNEAQ. Trimming removed 5 bases from V and 9 bases from J, with 12 bases in between. CDR3 size: 12 residues. CDR3 DNA: TGTGCCAGCAGCCGAATTCAGATAACGCAGTATTTT. Its protein product is CASSRIQITQYF. The whole variable domain, filled in from reference TRBV7-8 and TRBJ2-3, reads GAGVSQSPRYKVAKRGQDVALRCDPISGHVSLFWYQQALGQGPEFLTYFQNEAQLDKSGLPSDRFFAERPEGSVSTLKIQRTQQEDSAVYLCASSRIQITQYFGPGTRLTVL.

The chain couples TRBV12-3 or TRBV12-4 to TRBJ2-1; D perhaps matches TRBD2 (6 bases). Trimming pared 6 bases from V and 11 bases from J, leaving 14 bases between. This CDR3 region has 12 residues. The CDR3, as DNA: TGTGCCAGCAGCCCGGGGAGGAACCAGCAGTTCTTC. This codes for CASSPGRNQQFF.

The rearrangement links TRBV28 to TRBJ2-1; a weak D match, TRBD1 (6 bases). V lost 6 bases, J lost 0 bases, and 18 bases lay in between. The germline CDR1 and CDR2 sequences are MDHEN and SYDVKM. The CDR3 contains 17 residues. CDR3 in amino acids: CASRQGRGKSSYNEQFF. The CDR3 nucleotides are TGTGCCAGCAGGCAGGGAAGGGGGAAAAGCTCCTACAATGAGCAGTTCTTC.

The rearrangement links TRBV6-2 or TRBV6-3 to TRBJ2-3; TRBD2 aligns across 8 bases. CDR1 MNHEY and CDR2 SVGEGT come from the germline V gene. V lost 4 bases to trimming and J lost 4 bases; unmatched junction nucleotides: 4. This CDR3 is 14 amino acids long. CDR3 DNA: TGTGCCAGCAGTTCTAGAGCGGGAGCAGATACGCAGTATTTT. The encoded protein is CASSSRAGADTQYF.